A selection of T cell receptor beta chains follows, all from one sample in a study of a mutant IDH1 vaccine in newly diagnosed glioma. No antigens are known for them. Clones were read by immunoSEQ multiplex PCR, and TCRdb kept only the in-frame ones, dropping some. The data contain 65,000 or so clones, roughly 85% of them singletons. The material sequenced was PBMCs, taken from a glioma patient whose treatment included an IDH1 peptide vaccine. These receptors all come from a man aged 25-45 years with glioma. Each CDR3 is given with its conserved first and last residue.

v_call cdr3_aa
TRBV6-1 CASSANRVNTEAFF
TRBV6-4 CASSGVGSGGCTDTQYF
TRBV6-1 CASSPDGSNQPQHF
TRBV5-1 CASSLAVTGGNSPLHF
TRBV11-2 CASSLFLRLMKGAGETQYF
TRBV6-6 CASSSPTGGRGDQYF
TRBV5-6 CASSSLTSGGSNEQFF
TRBV11-1 CASSSPINEQFF
TRBV5-1 CASSPQGSGEKLFF
TRBV27 CASTGGGTGIVDEQFF
TRBV27 CASSFRAGNYNEQFF
TRBV5-5 CASSLWGAQGETQYF
TRBV7-9 CASSHQGNNQPQHF
TRBV27 CASSIPDRRNEQYF
TRBV19 CASSYRQGGSYGYTF
TRBV18 CASSHWDGAYEQYF
TRBV7-9 CASSFTGTSTEAFF
TRBV4-1 CASSQGAATYNEQFF
TRBV7-2 CASSRSGGGYEQYF
TRBV28 CASRGTGTYYEQYF
TRBV7-2 CASSSQETQYF
TRBV9 CASSPRQMKSNTEAFF
TRBV6-5 CASSYSGLGTEAFF
TRBV28 CASSLWGQGDTEAFF
TRBV18 CASSPLLRQGSSGANVLTF
TRBV6-4 CASLGPAGKLFF
TRBV2 CASSEMTASYYEQYF
TRBV5-6 CASSLLGPTHLAKNIQYF
TRBV4-1 CASSPPVGQPQHF
TRBV5-1 CASSLVVSWTGANSPLHF
TRBV5-1 CASSLGTMDNSPLHF
TRBV6-1 CASSEFTNQPQHF
TRBV7-2 CASSSWVEGNTIYF
TRBV19 CASSEQGPTYEQYF
TRBV27 CASSLGSWNTEAFF
TRBV6-5 CASSFGRTVTRNGYTF
TRBV5-8 CASSLSGTPAYNEQFF
TRBV15 CATSSTGLTDEAFF
TRBV29-1 CSAGGPSGGTGELFF
TRBV27 CASRLGGGRQGGSEAFF
TRBV11-3 CASSFSCRVVLKAFF
TRBV5-4 CASSTGQGAVRYGYTF
TRBV6-5 CACRTTQRVNTEAFF
TRBV6-1 CASTHIPAGAYGYTF
TRBV4-1 CASSQGGHTAPNSPLHF
TRBV6-5 CASNSRGGGRDGYTF
TRBV5-1 CASRDRAQGYSPLHF
TRBV27 CASSLTRRAGEKLFF
TRBV19 CASRRDRATNYGYTF
TRBV27 CASSFARAYEQYF
TRBV5-1 CASSLERNTQYF